This TCR beta chain was identified during a study of shared clonotypes between healthy human individuals. TCRdb's copy holds only in-frame clones and misses some; the assay was immunoSEQ multiplex PCR. The sample shows 2 million or so clones, about 95% of them seen only once. Remarks on this clone: Its specificity is unknown.

With V trimmed by 1 base and J by 0 bases, 6 bases remained unmatched. Germline V gene data show CDR1 as MNHEY and CDR2 as SMNVEV (reference sequence). The CDR3 length is 17 residues. Broader study findings: The naive CD4 repertoires of a handful of donors were compared, and approximately 4.7% of clonotypes were shared. Against clonotypes common to all four donors, non-shared ones had lower generation probabilities.

Selected positively for CCR7 and CD45RO-negative, naive CD8 cells excluded terminally differentiated effector memory CD45RA+ cells. Sequencing was performed on naive CD8+ T cells sorted from blood. The chain links TRBV27 to TRBJ2-1; 7 positions agree with TRBD2. This TCR was sampled from a man younger than 30 in good health. CDR3 sequence (DNA): TGTGCCAGCAGTTTATTTTCTAGCGGTAGCTCCTACAATGAGCAGTTCTTC. Amino acids: CASSLFSSGSSYNEQFF.